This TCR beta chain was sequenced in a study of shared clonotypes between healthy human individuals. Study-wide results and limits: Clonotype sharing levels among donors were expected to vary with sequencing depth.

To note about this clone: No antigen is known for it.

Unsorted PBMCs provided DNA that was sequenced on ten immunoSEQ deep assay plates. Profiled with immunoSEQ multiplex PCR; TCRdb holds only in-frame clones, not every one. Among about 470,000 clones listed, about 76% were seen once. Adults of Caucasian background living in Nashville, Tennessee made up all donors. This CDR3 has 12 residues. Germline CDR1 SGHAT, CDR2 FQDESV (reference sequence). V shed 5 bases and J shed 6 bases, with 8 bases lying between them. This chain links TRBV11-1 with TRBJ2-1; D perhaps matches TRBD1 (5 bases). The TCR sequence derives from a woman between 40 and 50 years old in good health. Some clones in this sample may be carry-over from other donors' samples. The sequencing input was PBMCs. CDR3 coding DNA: TGTGCCAGCAGCACACAGGTCAATGAGCAGTTCTTC. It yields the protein CASSTQVNEQFF.